Sequencing of this T cell receptor beta chain was carried out in a study of blood T cells in healthy people across ages. General study results and limits: The donors' CMV status was not determined, possibly confounding changes in expanded clonotypes.

Per the germline V gene, CDR1 is SGHRS and CDR2 is YFSETQ. The germline V and J ends were trimmed by 1 base and 4 bases, with 14 bases remaining between them. The CDR3 contains 15 residues. Sample-barcoded 5' priming and a J-beta primer mix drove a second PCR of roughly 7 to 11 cycles. TCRdb reprocessed the 5' RACE reads via MiXCR and lists one record per CDR3 protein. The sample consists of 550,000 to 600,000 distinct CDR3 sequences, approximately 30% of them appearing once. A remark on this clonotype: The antigen is not known.

The sequenced sample consisted of blood. This TCR was sampled from a woman between 70 and 85 years old in good health. V usage is TRBV5-1 and J usage is TRBJ1-1; TRBD1 is a possible D gene (5 bases). The CDR3 protein is CASSLLGRGTTEAFF. DNA of the CDR3: TGCGCCAGCAGCTTGTTGGGCCGAGGGACCACTGAAGCTTTCTTT.